This T cell receptor (beta chain) was sequenced in a study of T cells in Graves' hyperthyroidism and ophthalmopathy. Looking at the study overall: Peripheral blood specimens were obtained at initial diagnosis, prior to any treatment. Study-level findings and limits: The authors' 13 V-J model separated ophthalmopathy from stable hyperthyroidism.

Amplification of TCR beta CDR3 regions was performed using RNA transcripts as template. The HTBI primer set drove a first-round RT-PCR of the TCR CDR3. TCRdb re-called the multiplex PCR reads through MiXCR, storing one row per CDR3 protein. The sample lists approximately 58,000 distinct CDR3 sequences, roughly 49% occurring once. This CDR3 region has 16 residues. CDR1 is SGHRS, CDR2 YFSETQ, per germline. V lost 7 bases to trimming and J lost 5 bases; unmatched junction nucleotides: 14. This clonotype was seen just once. Antigen specificity is unknown. No conserved phenylalanine or tryptophan is present at the end of the CDR3, so a read error is the likely explanation. Used for diagnoses were clinical symptoms, serum thyroxine and TRAb, thyroid ultrasound and orbital computed tomography.

The genes are TRBV5-1 and TRBJ2-5, with TRBD2 matching over 10 bases. The origin of this receptor is a woman in her thirties with Graves' ophthalmopathy. The sequenced sample consisted of blood. The CDR3: CASCKEREGLLETQYS. The DNA for the CDR3 is TGCGCCAGCTGTAAAGAGCGGGAGGGCCTTTTGGAGACCCAGTACTCC.